This TCR beta chain was observed in a study of T cells in Graves' hyperthyroidism and ophthalmopathy. Comment on this clonotype: Its cognate antigen is unknown. Germline and junction disagree at one end, which may indicate a read error.

Amplified TCR beta CDR3 regions derived from RNA transcripts. Carried out on the TCR CDR3, a first-round RT-PCR used the HTBI primer set. MiXCR, run by TCRdb on the multiplex PCR reads, gives a single entry per CDR3 protein. The sample shows about 520,000 distinct CDR3 sequences, 24% of them seen only once. The germline V gene has CDR1 MDHEN and CDR2 SYDVKM. This CDR3 spans 13 amino acids. For ophthalmopathy patients, the Clinical Activity Score was at least 3 and the NOSPECS grade at least 4; duration was under 3 months. Exclusion criteria comprised uncontrolled infection, other autoimmune disease, pregnancy or lactation. Isolation of PBMCs was performed on 9.5 to 10 ml fresh peripheral blood. Findings of the study overall: The majority of expanded thyroid clonotypes above 0.001 also appeared in blood.

This receptor was obtained from a woman aged 30 to 39 with Graves' ophthalmopathy. V is TRBV28 and J is TRBJ2-5; D ambiguous. Sequenced input: blood. The CDR3 DNA is TGTGCCAGCAGTTTTAGCAGCCGGCAGACCAAGTACTTC. Its translation: CASSFSSRQTKYF.